The rows below give T cell receptor beta chains drawn from one sample of a study of T cells after posttransplantation cyclophosphamide. Generated by immunoSEQ multiplex PCR, the TCRdb table keeps only in-frame clones and is missing some. The sample includes fewer than 20,000 clones, over 65% of them seen just once. The specimen comprised PBMCs, sampled after an allogeneic stem cell transplant with post-transplant cyclophosphamide. The receptors originated from a male patient between 25 and 39 years old who received an allogeneic stem cell transplant from a related donor, was CMV-positive, and had acute GVHD only. A subset of T cells may come from the graft donor. Both conserved end residues are part of each CDR3. A D gene is named only where the DNA matches it firmly. A row's size may be missing; if present it is once, few, many or a size class.

j_call: TRBJ1-2; d_call: .; clone_size: once; v_call: TRBV5-1; cdr3_nt: TGCGCCAGCAGCTTGAGTCCCCTCGTGGGGGCCGGCGGCTACACCTTC; cdr3_aa: CASSLSPLVGAGGYTF
j_call: TRBJ1-6; d_call: TRBD1; clone_size: .; v_call: TRBV19; cdr3_nt: TGTGCCAGCACTCACAGGGGGGTTAATTCACCCCTCCACTTT; cdr3_aa: CASTHRGVNSPLHF
j_call: TRBJ2-7; d_call: TRBD2; clone_size: few; v_call: TRBV5-4; cdr3_nt: TGTGCCAGCAGCAGAGCGGGGCGCTCCTACGAGCAGTACTTC; cdr3_aa: CASSRAGRSYEQYF
j_call: TRBJ2-1; d_call: TRBD1; clone_size: .; v_call: TRBV18; cdr3_nt: TGTGCCAGCTCAGCAGGACAGGGGGTTGACAATGAGCAGTTCTTC; cdr3_aa: CASSAGQGVDNEQFF
j_call: TRBJ1-2; d_call: .; clone_size: .; v_call: TRBV20-1; cdr3_nt: TGCAGTGCTACGAACGGGAATGGCTACACCTTC; cdr3_aa: CSATNGNGYTF
j_call: TRBJ2-7; d_call: .; clone_size: few; v_call: TRBV27; cdr3_nt: TGTGCCAGCTCCCCGGTACCGAGCTCCTACGAGCAGTACTTC; cdr3_aa: CASSPVPSSYEQYF
j_call: TRBJ1-3; d_call: .; clone_size: few; v_call: TRBV5-1; cdr3_nt: TGCGCCAGTCACGAGGGGGCTGGAAACACCATATATTTT; cdr3_aa: CASHEGAGNTIYF
j_call: TRBJ2-3; d_call: TRBD1; clone_size: .; v_call: TRBV19; cdr3_nt: TGTGCCAGTAGCAGTAGGGGGCTTCCCACAGATACGCAGTATTTT; cdr3_aa: CASSSRGLPTDTQYF
j_call: TRBJ2-3; d_call: TRBD2; clone_size: .; v_call: TRBV2; cdr3_nt: TGTGCCAGCAGTGAATTAGGACTAGCGAGGGATACGCAGTATTTT; cdr3_aa: CASSELGLARDTQYF
j_call: TRBJ1-2; d_call: TRBD1; clone_size: .; v_call: TRBV6-4; cdr3_nt: TGTGCCAGCAGTGATACATTCCGCGGACAGGGCTATGGCTACACCTTC; cdr3_aa: CASSDTFRGQGYGYTF
j_call: TRBJ2-2; d_call: .; clone_size: .; v_call: TRBV2; cdr3_nt: TGTGCCAGCAGAGCAGGGACCGGGGAGCTGTTTTTT; cdr3_aa: CASRAGTGELFF
j_call: TRBJ1-2; d_call: TRBD1; clone_size: .; v_call: TRBV6-5; cdr3_nt: TGTGCCAGCAGTCCTGGACAGGGGAGGGGTGGCTACACCTTC; cdr3_aa: CASSPGQGRGGYTF
j_call: TRBJ2-7; d_call: TRBD2; clone_size: .; v_call: TRBV5-1; cdr3_nt: TGTGCCAGCAGCGGGGAGGTGGCGGATCCCTACGAGCAGTACTTC; cdr3_aa: CASSGEVADPYEQYF
j_call: TRBJ2-7; d_call: .; clone_size: .; v_call: TRBV2; cdr3_nt: TGTGCCAGCAGTGAACCCCGTGGTAGCCTGGTCGTCGAGCAGTACTTC; cdr3_aa: CASSEPRGSLVVEQYF
j_call: TRBJ2-7; d_call: .; clone_size: once; v_call: TRBV5-3; cdr3_nt: TGTGCCAGAAGCCTCAGAACCTACGAGCAGTACTTC; cdr3_aa: CARSLRTYEQYF
j_call: TRBJ2-1; d_call: .; clone_size: .; v_call: TRBV7-9; cdr3_nt: TGTGCCAGCAGCGACCGACTAGTCAATGAGCAGTTCTTC; cdr3_aa: CASSDRLVNEQFF
j_call: TRBJ1-1; d_call: .; clone_size: .; v_call: TRBV30; cdr3_nt: TGTGCCTGGATTAGGCCGGGACTCAGCCGAAGGTCTGAAGCTTTCTTT; cdr3_aa: CAWIRPGLSRRSEAFF
j_call: TRBJ1-2; d_call: TRBD1; clone_size: .; v_call: TRBV4-3; cdr3_nt: TGCGCCAGCAGCCAAAACGACAGGGTTTCTGGCTACACCTTC; cdr3_aa: CASSQNDRVSGYTF
j_call: TRBJ2-2; d_call: .; clone_size: .; v_call: TRBV4-3; cdr3_nt: TGCGCCAGCAGCCAAGCCAGGGTCGAGAACACCGGGGAGCTGTTTTTT; cdr3_aa: CASSQARVENTGELFF
j_call: TRBJ2-5; d_call: .; clone_size: once; v_call: TRBV9; cdr3_nt: TGTGCCAGCAGCGTAGCGGAACAGGCGACCCAAGAGACCCAGTACTTC; cdr3_aa: CASSVAEQATQETQYF
j_call: TRBJ2-7; d_call: TRBD2; clone_size: .; v_call: TRBV4-3; cdr3_nt: TGCGCCAGCAGCCAAGGACTAGCGGGTGCCTCCTACGAGCAGTACTTC; cdr3_aa: CASSQGLAGASYEQYF
j_call: TRBJ1-2; d_call: .; clone_size: .; v_call: TRBV5-6; cdr3_nt: TGTGCCAGCAGCCGACAAATACCATATGGCTACACCTTC; cdr3_aa: CASSRQIPYGYTF
j_call: TRBJ1-1; d_call: .; clone_size: .; v_call: TRBV4-1; cdr3_nt: TGCGCCAGCAGCCAAGATTGGACAGAGAACACTGAAGCTTTCTTT; cdr3_aa: CASSQDWTENTEAFF